The 14 T cell receptor beta chains below all came from one sample that was sequenced in a study of tumor and adjacent non-tumor tissue in lung cancer (dated by TCRdb to between 2018 and 2020). The protocol used for the library was multiplex PCR. The data were produced on an Illumina HiSeq 2500. TCRbeta libraries were constructed through three rounds of nested PCR with primers (Table S4) according to protocols modified from ARM-PCR. The raw public data were reprocessed by TCRdb itself: fastp quality trimming at Q25, MiXCR clonotype calling, in-frame beta chains only. Each CDR3 protein gets just one entry, which takes the most common genes and DNA from the rows behind it. The sample table lists some 97,000 distinct CDR3 sequences, 65% of them with a count of one. Around 19% of the sample goes to the ten largest clones. RNA was isolated from bulk unsorted tissue, and RNA quality was assessed with a NanoDrop ND-1000 and an Agilent 2100. The normal lung samples consisted of distant non-tumor tissue collected more than 3 cm from the tumor edge.

The material sequenced was distant non-tumor lung tissue. The receptor set was obtained from a man aged 30-40 years with non-small cell lung cancer.

As to this clonotype: A read error is possible here, since a much larger clone lies one base away. The chain employs TRBV6-6 and TRBJ2-2; 7 nucleotides align to TRBD2. V shed 6 bases, J shed 8 bases, and the junction held 6 bases outside the gene matches. The CDR3 contains 13 residues. The germline V gene encodes CDR1 MNHNY and CDR2 SVGAGI (reference sequence). CDR3 nucleotides: TGTGCCAGCAGATACACGGGGGGAGGGGAGCTGTTTTTT. It specifies CASRYTGGGELFF.

The sample holds a few counts of this clonotype. A much bigger clone sits one base away, suggesting this may be a read error. CDR3 amino acids: CASGTRDGGVEAFF. The CDR3 bases are TGTGCTAGTGGTACCCGGGACGGGGGGGTTGAAGCTTTCTTT. The chain couples TRBV12-5 to TRBJ1-1; D is possibly TRBD1 (5 bases). V shed 5 bases and J shed 7 bases, with 17 bases lying between them. The length of the CDR3 is 14 residues. The germline V gene encodes CDR1 LGHNT and CDR2 FRNRAP.

In this sample, this clonotype turned up a few times. It may be a read error: a sequence one base away is much more abundant. V is TRBV6-2 or TRBV6-3 and J is TRBJ2-3, with 12 bases that match TRBD2. Germline lookup yields CDR1 MNHEY and CDR2 SVGEGT. This CDR3 is built from 18 residues. The CDR3 DNA reads TGTACCAGCAGGCCAATTCGGACTAGCGGGATTCGCACAGATACGCAGTATTTT. Translating gives CTSRPIRTSGIRTDTQYF.

The chain uses TRBV2 and TRBJ2-5; 11 bases are shared with TRBD2. CDR1 is SNHLY, CDR2 FYNNEI, per germline. V lost 2 bases and J lost 1; bases outside the gene matches: 3. The CDR3 extends over 16 amino acids. CDR3 residues: CASSERLAGGQETQYF. CDR3 DNA: TGTGCCAGCAGTGAACGTCTAGCGGGGGGCCAAGAGACCCAGTACTTC.

A note on this clonotype: The junction differs from germline at one of its ends, possibly a read error. The V gene is TRBV12-5, the J gene TRBJ2-5; D might be TRBD1 (7 bases). CDR3 size: 16 residues. Germline loops: CDR1 LGHNT, CDR2 FRNRAP. CDR3 in amino acids: CVSGSGTSSGGETQYF. The CDR3 bases are TGTGTTAGTGGTTCGGGTACCTCCTCAGGGGGGGAGACCCAGTACTTC.

Worth noting for this clonotype: The germline gene is not matched at one end of the junction; a read error may be the cause. The chain employs TRBV20-1 and TRBJ1-5; D remains ambiguous. CDR1 is DFQATT and CDR2 is SNEGSKA in the germline V gene (reference sequence). This CDR3 spans 14 amino acids. This CDR3 is CCARAGDGNQPQHF. CDR3 DNA: TGCTGTGCTAGAGCTGGGGATGGCAATCAGCCCCAGCATTTT.

This clonotype was observed a few times. This chain connects TRBV9 to TRBJ1-2; D is undetermined. The CDR3 sequence is 14 residues long. In germline, CDR1 is SGDLS, CDR2 YYNGEE. V lost 3 bases to trimming and J lost 0 bases, with 9 bases between them. The CDR3 nucleotides are TGTGCCAGCAGCGCCACGCATGCTAACTATGGCTACACCTTC. This codes for CASSATHANYGYTF.

On this clonotype: Since a much larger clone is just one base distant, this may be a read error. This sequence joins TRBV12-3 or TRBV12-4 and TRBJ2-1, with D perhaps TRBD2 (7 bases). This CDR3 is 16 amino acids long. In DNA form, the CDR3 reads TGTGCCAGAAGTTTGGAGGGGGGGAGCTCCTACAATGAGCAGTTCTTC. It is translated as CARSLEGGSSYNEQFF.

This clonotype was seen repeatedly, ten times or more. This sequence joins TRBV7-9 and TRBJ2-3; D is unresolved. CDR1 and CDR2 from the germline V gene are SEHNR and FQNEAQ (reference sequence). Between the trimmed V and J ends, which lost 4 bases and 4 bases, there was a span of 9 bases. The CDR3 is made up of 13 amino acids. The CDR3 protein is CASSSNSADTQYF. The DNA for the CDR3 is TGTGCCAGCAGCTCAAACTCAGCAGATACGCAGTATTTT.

This chain joins TRBV5-1 and TRBJ2-5; tentatively, D is TRBD1 (5 bases). The germline gives CDR1 SGHRS, CDR2 YFSETQ. CDR3 length: 15 residues. V was clipped by 5 bases and J by 2 bases, with 16 bases between them. Here the CDR3 reads CASSYLRGRQETQYF. The CDR3, as DNA: TGCGCCAGCAGTTACCTAAGGGGTCGGCAAGAGACCCAGTACTTC. The full variable domain, rest sourced from reference TRBV5-1 and TRBJ2-5, is KAGVTQTPRYLIKTRGQQVTLSCSPISGHRSVSWYQQTPGQGLQFLFEYFSETQRNKGNFPGRFSGRQFSNSRSEMNVSTLELGDSALYLCASSYLRGRQETQYFGPGTRLLVL.

For this clonotype: A much larger clone differs from this one at a single base, so this may be a read error. The chain joins TRBV12-5 to TRBJ2-1, with TRBD1 as a possible D gene (5 bases). V gave up 2 bases and J gave up 8 bases, with 7 bases separating them. CDR3 size: 12 residues. Germline CDR1 and CDR2: LGHNT and FRNRAP. The CDR3 sequence is CASGLRTYEQFF. The DNA of the CDR3 is TGTGCTAGTGGTTTGCGGACATATGAGCAGTTCTTC. The complete variable domain, with remaining parts taken from reference TRBV12-5 and TRBJ2-1, reads DARVTQTPRHKVTEMGQEVTMRCQPILGHNTVFWYRQTMMQGLELLAYFRNRAPLDDSGMPKDRFSAEMPDATLATLKIQPSEPRDSAVYFCASGLRTYEQFFGPGTRLTVL.

Of note for this clonotype: A read error may be the cause here, since a much bigger clone is one base away. The genes are TRBV29-1 and TRBJ1-1, with a weak D call TRBD1 (5 bases). Germline lookup yields CDR1 SQVTM and CDR2 ANQGSEA. This CDR3 has 12 residues. CDR3 residues: CSIDMGGERAFF. CDR3 nucleotides: TGCAGCATTGACATGGGGGGGGAAAGAGCTTTCTTT.

Comment on this clonotype: The junction departs from germline at one end; a sequencing error may be responsible. The chain couples TRBV11-3 to TRBJ2-3; no definite D call. Germline lookup yields CDR1 SGHNT and CDR2 YENEEA. The CDR3 totals 15 residues. The CDR3 loop reads CAGSLRPASWDRQYF. In nucleotides, the CDR3 is TGTGCCGGCAGCTTACGTCCAGCGAGTTGGGATAGGCAGTATTTT. Complete variable domain (other parts from reference TRBV11-3 and TRBJ2-3): EAGVVQSPRYKIIEKKQPVAFWCNPISGHNTLYWYLQNLGQGPELLIRYENEEAVDDSQLPKDRFSAERLKGVDSTLKIQPAELGDSAVYLCAGSLRPASWDRQYFGPGTRLTVL.

Comments on this clonotype: This CDR3 fails to terminate in the conserved phenylalanine or tryptophan, so it likely reflects a read error. The DNA is left out, because the CDR3 cannot be placed on it with certainty; the CDR3 is given as TCRdb lists it. This chain joins TRBV11-3 and TRBJ2-5; the table's D call, TRBD1, has no DNA check behind it. Germline lookup yields CDR1 SGHNT and CDR2 YENEEA. The CDR3 comprises 14 residues, both ends counted. CDR3 loop: CASTGQGSRETLYL.